This T cell receptor (beta chain) is from a study of cytomegalovirus exposure and HLA in healthy donors (TCRdb year 2017). About the full investigation: An earlier analysis of roughly 500 of the donors reported roughly 270 Gb of sequence data and 100 million to 140 million unique TCR beta sequences from roughly 180 million T cells. An early release covering roughly 640 HLA-typed donors comprised approximately 300 gigabases of sequencing data and tens of millions of unique TCR sequences. The genetic ancestry cluster associated with self-reported Caucasian donors included around 76% of the roughly 400 genotyped donors. The aim of the study was to test whether cataloging public T cell receptors could identify signatures of past pathogen exposure. The study used immunosequencing to profile the T cell repertoires of about 670 subjects and linked those repertoires to cytomegalovirus serostatus. A separate validation cohort of 100 to 150 different subjects was used in addition to the roughly 640-subject first cohort. High-throughput TCR immunosequencing, statistical association of individual TCRs with disease status, and machine learning were combined to predict cytomegalovirus infection status. A later analysis re-analyzed previously published TCR beta repertoires from 550 to 700 donors and added high-resolution HLA genotyping to study TCR occurrence patterns. In the later analysis, no new phenotypic data were used to find candidate immune exposures; instead, reliance was placed on TCR beta sequences and their occurrence across donors. An earlier analysis of roughly 600 of the donors used high-throughput TCR beta sequencing to judge whether each TCR beta V gene segment behaved as functional or pseudogenic. Donor age, sex, ethnicity and CMV serostatus were compiled alongside the repertoire data. A later genetic analysis used genome-wide SNP genotypes for about 65% of the 666 donors, treating that subset as a discovery cohort. All discovery cohort repertoires had been generated on a single sequencing platform. Both class I and class II loci were covered by HLA typing, at four-digit resolution. The number of typed donors differed by locus: about 620-640 for A, B, C, DRB1 and DQB1; roughly 510 for DQA1; roughly 600 for DPA1; and around 490 for DPB1. Four or five DR-DQ haplotypes were handled as single units for association and clustering, since linkage in the cohort was strong. Among 398 genotyped donors of the cohort, an average of 235,054 unique TCR beta nucleotide sequences were sequenced per donor, roughly a sixth of them non-productive.

Points on this clone: Its recognized antigen is unknown. Base qualities are not recorded, but no much larger clone differs from it by a single base.

Receptor amplification or capture employed the immunoSEQ multiplex PCR assay. For the multiplex PCR, a mixture combining 60 forward primers for TCR Vbeta segments and 13 reverse primers for TCR Jbeta segments was used. The CDR3 region of rearranged TCR beta genes was amplified from genomic DNA with a multiplex PCR assay. Amplified TCR beta libraries were sequenced as 87-base-pair reads on the Illumina HiSeq System. Turning to the authors' computational methods: A later analysis tallied tens of millions of unique TCR beta chains across the approximately 670 repertoires, and about 12 million of those chains were shared by two or more donors. Raw reads were error-corrected and collapsed into unique sequences with a nearest-neighbor algorithm that merged closely related sequences to remove PCR and sequencing errors. Alignment of CDR3 sequences to IMGT reference sequences was used to assign V, D and J gene segments. For a sequence to be retained, at least a six-nucleotide match to both a V gene segment and a J gene segment was required. A rearrangement was called productive if the CDR3 had no stop codons and remained in frame with V and J, and every other rearrangement was called non-productive. Following IMGT convention, CDR3 was defined as the stretch from the second conserved V-encoded cysteine up to the conserved J-encoded phenylalanine. The earlier analysis of approximately 590 of the donors excluded any sequence lacking an unambiguous match to a single V gene segment. In an earlier analysis of several hundred of the donors, V segments were called functional above 56.7% productive rearrangements and were called segregating when the between-donor standard deviation exceeded 5%. To diagnose cytomegalovirus status from the catalog of TCR beta chain sequences, a statistical classification framework was built. In a later analysis, TCR nucleotide sequences were compared against IMGT/GENE-DB human TR gene sequences so that V and J genes could be assigned. The TCRdist pipeline was used in a later analysis to assign CDR3 sequences and most-parsimonious VDJ recombination scenarios. A later analysis defined each TCR beta chain by its CDR3 amino acid sequence plus V-gene family, and excluded reads lacking a unique V-gene family. In a later analysis, around 600 highly shared, low-generation-probability nucleotide sequences were removed to address suspected cross-contamination and a sequencing artifact. A later analysis calculated a clonal expansion index for each public chain from normalized within-repertoire ranks of inferred template counts. In a later analysis, generation probabilities were computed using a VDJ recombination model fitted to out-of-frame rearrangements, and the results were checked against IGoR. In a later analysis, TCR-TCR, TCR-HLA and TCR-CMV co-occurrence was scored with hypergeometric tests, and a repertoire-size bias correction was applied to TCR pairs. False discovery rates were estimated in a later analysis by permuting HLA or CMV assignments 20 times. In a later analysis, co-occurring TCRs were grouped using DBSCAN, with TCRdist sequence similarity added in when clustering inside HLA-allele-positive subsets. For co-occurrence clustering, repertoires with fewer than 30,000 or more than 120,000 public chains were excluded, along with four or five repertoires with anomalous nucleotide sharing. Entries here come from immuneACCESS through TCRdb and include only in-frame sequences with V and J called. Some clones fail to appear in such tables; in the studies checked, an unresolved V gene covers under half of the shortfall, and the cause of the remainder is unknown. For V, J and clone size, that table is used; D and trimming come from the DNA. Across this sample there are 120,000 or so clones, with 75% to 80% seen only once. Of the sample, roughly 6.3% is held by the ten largest clones.

In total, roughly 670 healthy bone marrow donors made up the cohort. At the time of sampling, every cohort member was nominally healthy, though immune exposures that went unrecorded were likely present. The donor was CMV seronegative and was included in the group of a few hundred seronegative cohort members. Each donor provided a peripheral blood sample, and peripheral blood mononuclear cells were used for TCR beta sequencing. The Qiagen DNeasy Blood Extraction Kit was used to extract genomic DNA from the blood cell samples. Broader findings and caveats from the paper: A later analysis reported that several top co-occurrence clusters appeared linked to parvovirus B19, influenza, CMV and Epstein-Barr virus. Compared with the roughly 700-donor mean, donors in an Asian-associated ancestry cluster had fewer N-insertions in productive TCRs, according to a later genetic analysis. While some public TCRs were present in many individuals, most TCR sequences turned up only very rarely across donors. The earlier analysis of about 600 of the donors excluded some 15 rarely observed V segments, including chromosome 9 orphons, because counts were too low. The sequencing pipeline was judged likely to have produced a cluster of highly shared sequence variants as a technical artifact. According to a later analysis, most CMV-associated TCR beta chains appeared to be HLA-restricted, and the HLA associations seemed to be driven largely by CMV exposure. In a later analysis, HLA-associated TCR beta chains showed more clonal expansion and lower generation probabilities than non-associated chains that were equally common. V-gene and J-gene trimming of TCR beta chains was associated with a missense DCLRE1C variant in a later genetic analysis, and the association was replicated in an independent cohort. Presence/absence analyses assumed roughly uniform sequencing depth across donors, an assumption that may not hold. Because HLA typing was missing for some donors at each locus, association tests included only the typed subset. A later analysis associated 15,000 to 20,000 TCR beta sequences with specific HLA alleles at a false discovery rate of 0.05. A total of 150 to 200 TCR beta chains were listed by the study as associated with cytomegalovirus. In vitro tests confirmed that a few of the cytomegalovirus-associated TCR beta chains recognize cytomegalovirus antigens. A further reported finding was that TCR beta sequences accurately predicted the HLA-A and HLA-B alleles for most subjects in the first cohort. Linkage disequilibrium might explain the correlated functional status among segregating V segments, but an unknown experimental factor could not be ruled out. In a later analysis, TCR association rates were found to vary across HLA loci, with the most associated TCRs seen for DRB1 alleles and the fewest for HLA-C alleles. The only immune exposure information available for the cohort was CMV serostatus. Broadly in line with IMGT annotations, most TCR beta V segments showed up in productive rearrangements about 87% or about 30% of the time in an earlier analysis of several hundred of the donors. Assigning TCR associations to individual alleles was difficult when HLA alleles, especially DR and DQ, strongly co-occurred. The classifier was reported to diagnose cytomegalovirus status with high specificity and sensitivity in both the original cohort and the validation cohort. It was suggested by the authors that the approach could potentially be generalized to other disease states and immunological phenotypes. The cohort was sequenced for TCR beta chains only, and without alpha or paired-chain data the features that could be detected were limited.

The sample consisted of PBMCs. This receptor was obtained from a woman between 35 and 50 years old in good health and CMV-seronegative.

This receptor carries the CDR3 CASSPSNSEANTIYF. The DNA reads TGTGCCAGCTCACCAAGTAACTCTGAAGCAAACACCATATATTTT. The chain links TRBV18 with TRBJ1-3, with the D gene too uncertain to name. The junction carries 14 bases between V and J, which are trimmed by 2 bases and 6 bases respectively. The CDR3 measures 15 amino acids from cysteine to phenylalanine. Just the 45-base CDR3 DNA is kept, in frame starting at base 1. For CDR1 and CDR2, the germline V gene lists KGHSH and LQKENI. The variable domain in full, with residues beyond the CDR3 obtained from the reference TRBV18 and TRBJ1-3 genes, is NAGVMQNPRHLVRRRGQEARLRCSPMKGHSHVYWYRQLPEEGLKFMVYLQKENIIDESGMPKERFSAEFPKEGPSILRIQQVVRGDSAAYFCASSPSNSEANTIYFGEGSWLTVV.